What follows describes a single T cell receptor (beta chain). Its cognate antigen is unknown. The CDR3 totals 14 residues. CDR1 MDHEN and CDR2 SYDVKM come from the germline V gene. The ends were cut back, 5 bases at V and 2 bases at J, with 9 bases in the middle. These data are taken from a study of early T cells in non-severe SARS-CoV-2 infection. Study-level points and caveats: Matching with VDJdb favored anti-spike CD8 responses (missing private and CD4 specificities).

TCRdb itself ran the 5' RACE reads through MiXCR, one entry per CDR3 protein. This table holds tens of thousands of distinct CDR3 sequences, about 6% found once. Sequencing used whole blood, obtained at baseline. The chain combines TRBV28 with TRBJ2-2; D is uncertain. This clonotype originated in an adult who was a healthcare worker with PCR-confirmed SARS-CoV-2 infection or an uninfected control (not recorded which). The CDR3 reads CASSPGRNTGELFF. The CDR3 region has the DNA TGTGCCAGCAGTCCTGGGCGCAACACCGGGGAGCTGTTTTTT. Filled out from reference TRBV28 and TRBJ2-2, the complete variable domain reads DVKVTQSSRYLVKRTGEKVFLECVQDMDHENMFWYRQDPGLGLRLIYFSYDVKMKEKGDIPEGYSVSREKKERFSLILESASTNQTSMYLCASSPGRNTGELFFGEGSRLTVL.